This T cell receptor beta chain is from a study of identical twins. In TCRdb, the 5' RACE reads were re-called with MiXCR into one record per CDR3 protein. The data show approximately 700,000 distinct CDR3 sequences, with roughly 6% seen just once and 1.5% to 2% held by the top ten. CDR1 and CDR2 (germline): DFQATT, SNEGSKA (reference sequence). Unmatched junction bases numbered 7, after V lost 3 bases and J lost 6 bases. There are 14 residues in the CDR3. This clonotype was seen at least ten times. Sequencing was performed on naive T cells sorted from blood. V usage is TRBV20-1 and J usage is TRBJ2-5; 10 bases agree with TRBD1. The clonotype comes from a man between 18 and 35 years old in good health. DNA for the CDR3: TGCAGTGCTAGTGAGACAGGGGGCGCACAGACCCAGTACTTC. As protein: CSASETGGAQTQYF.